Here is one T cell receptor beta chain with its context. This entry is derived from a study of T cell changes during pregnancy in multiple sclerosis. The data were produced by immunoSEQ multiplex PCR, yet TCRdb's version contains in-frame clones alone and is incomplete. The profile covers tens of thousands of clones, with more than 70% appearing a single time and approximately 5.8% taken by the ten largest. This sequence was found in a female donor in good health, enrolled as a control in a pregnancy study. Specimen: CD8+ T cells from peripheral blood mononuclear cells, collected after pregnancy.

This CDR3 is CASSLEGQGSSGYTF. The CDR3 DNA follows: TGTGCCAGCAGCTTAGAGGGACAGGGATCCTCTGGCTACACCTTC. The chain recombines TRBV7-2 with TRBJ1-2, with 9 bases lining up with TRBD1. The CDR3 consists of 15 residues. Germline CDR1 reads SGHTA; CDR2 reads FQGNSA. V was pared by 1 base and J by 7 bases, with 7 bases of the junction left unmatched.